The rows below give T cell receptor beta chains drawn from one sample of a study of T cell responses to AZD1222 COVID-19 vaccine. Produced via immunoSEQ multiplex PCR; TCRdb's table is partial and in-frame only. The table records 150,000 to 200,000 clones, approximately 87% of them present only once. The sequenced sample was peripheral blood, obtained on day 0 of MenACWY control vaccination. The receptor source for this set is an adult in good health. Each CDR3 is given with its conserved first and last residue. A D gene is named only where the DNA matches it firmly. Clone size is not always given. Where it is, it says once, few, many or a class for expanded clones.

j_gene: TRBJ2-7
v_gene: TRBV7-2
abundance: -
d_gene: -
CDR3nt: TGTGCCAGCAGCTTAAACGGGAGCCCCCACGAGCAGTACTTC
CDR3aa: CASSLNGSPHEQYF

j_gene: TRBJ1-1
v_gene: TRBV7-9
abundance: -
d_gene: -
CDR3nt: TGTGCCAGCAGCTTAGCGGGAGGATCCAACACTGAAGCTTTCTTT
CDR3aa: CASSLAGGSNTEAFF

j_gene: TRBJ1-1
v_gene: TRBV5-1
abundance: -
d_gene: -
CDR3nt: TGCGCCAGCAGCCTGGGGGACGGGACAGAAGCTTTCTTT
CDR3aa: CASSLGDGTEAFF

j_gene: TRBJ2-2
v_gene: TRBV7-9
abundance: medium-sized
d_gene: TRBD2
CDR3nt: TGTGCCAGCAGCTTCTCTAGCGGGAGCGGGGAGCTGTTTTTT
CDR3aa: CASSFSSGSGELFF

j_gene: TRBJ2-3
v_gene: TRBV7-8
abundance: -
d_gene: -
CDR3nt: TGTGCCAGCAGCTTAAAACGTTTAAGGGGGTCAGATACGCAGTATTTT
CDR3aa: CASSLKRLRGSDTQYF

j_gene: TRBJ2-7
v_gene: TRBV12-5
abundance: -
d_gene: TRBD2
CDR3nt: TGTGCTAGTGGTTCCCCCCCGACTAGCGGGCGCTACGAGCAGTACTTC
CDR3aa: CASGSPPTSGRYEQYF

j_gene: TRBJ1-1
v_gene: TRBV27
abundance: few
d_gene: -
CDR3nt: TGTGCCAGCAGTAAACCGGGGGCGAACACTGAAGCTTTCTTT
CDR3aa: CASSKPGANTEAFF

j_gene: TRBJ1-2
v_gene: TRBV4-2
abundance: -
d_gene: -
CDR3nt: TGTGCCAGCAGCCAAGGTTGGGGGAACTATGGCTACACCTTC
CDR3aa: CASSQGWGNYGYTF

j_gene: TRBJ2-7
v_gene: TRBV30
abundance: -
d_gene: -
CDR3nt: TGTGCCTGGAGTCCTCCGGGACTCCCGGAGCAGTACTTC
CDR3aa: CAWSPPGLPEQYF

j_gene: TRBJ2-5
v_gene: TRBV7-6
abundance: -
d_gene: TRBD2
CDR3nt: TGTGCCAGCAGCCCCCTAGGGACTAGCGGGGGGCAAGAGACCCAGTACTTC
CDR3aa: CASSPLGTSGGQETQYF

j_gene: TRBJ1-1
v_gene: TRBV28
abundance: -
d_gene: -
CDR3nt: TGTGCCAGCAGTCTTAGGAGTATCAACACTGAAGCTTTCTTT
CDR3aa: CASSLRSINTEAFF

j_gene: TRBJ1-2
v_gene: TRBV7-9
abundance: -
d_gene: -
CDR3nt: TGTGCCAGCAGCCCAGGGGTCTATGGCTACACCTTC
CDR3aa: CASSPGVYGYTF

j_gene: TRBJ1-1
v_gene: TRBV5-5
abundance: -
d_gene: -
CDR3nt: TGTGCCAGCAGCTTGACAGGCGTAGGGAACACTGAAGCTTTCTTT
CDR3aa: CASSLTGVGNTEAFF

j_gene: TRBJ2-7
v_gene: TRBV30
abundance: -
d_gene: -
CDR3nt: TGTGCCTGGAATGGCCCCTCCTACGAGCAGTACTTC
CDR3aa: CAWNGPSYEQYF

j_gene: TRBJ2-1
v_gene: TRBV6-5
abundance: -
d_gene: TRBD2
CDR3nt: TGTGCCAGCAGAGATCTAGCGGGGGCAAGCAATGAGCAGTTCTTC
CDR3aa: CASRDLAGASNEQFF

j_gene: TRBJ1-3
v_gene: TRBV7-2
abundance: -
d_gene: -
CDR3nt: TGTGCCAGCAGCTTAGGAGACTCTGGAAACACCATATATTTT
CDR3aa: CASSLGDSGNTIYF

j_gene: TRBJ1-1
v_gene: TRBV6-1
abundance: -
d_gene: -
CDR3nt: TGTGCCAGCAGTGTAGCAGGCACTGAAGCTTTCTTT
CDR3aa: CASSVAGTEAFF

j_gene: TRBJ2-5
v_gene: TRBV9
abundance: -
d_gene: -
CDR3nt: TGTGCCAGCAGCGCCGGGACCGAGGAAGAGACCCAGTACTTC
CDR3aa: CASSAGTEEETQYF

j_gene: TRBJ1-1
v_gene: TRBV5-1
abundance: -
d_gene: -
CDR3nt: TGCGCCAGCAGCTTGGGCGATTCGAACACTGAAGCTTTCTTT
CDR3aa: CASSLGDSNTEAFF

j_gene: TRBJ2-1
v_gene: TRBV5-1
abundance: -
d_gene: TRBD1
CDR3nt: TGCGCCAGCAGCTTGACAGGGGCCTACAATGAGCAGTTCTTC
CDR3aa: CASSLTGAYNEQFF

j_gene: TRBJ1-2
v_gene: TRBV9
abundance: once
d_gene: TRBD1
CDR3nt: TGTGCCAGCAGCGTAGCTCTCGGACAGGACTATGGCTACACCTTC
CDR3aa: CASSVALGQDYGYTF

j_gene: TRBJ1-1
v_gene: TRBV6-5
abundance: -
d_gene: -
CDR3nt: TGTGCCAGCAGTTTAATACCGGGACAGAACACTGAAGCTTTCTTT
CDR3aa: CASSLIPGQNTEAFF

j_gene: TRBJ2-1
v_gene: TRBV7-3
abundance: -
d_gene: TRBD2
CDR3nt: TGTGCCAGCAGTCTAGTACTAGCGGGAGGGCCGGGGGTCTACAATGAGCAGTTCTTC
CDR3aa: CASSLVLAGGPGVYNEQFF

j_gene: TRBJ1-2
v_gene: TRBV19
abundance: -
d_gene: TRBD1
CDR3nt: TGTGCCAGTAGCCCCCCGGCGGGACAGGGGCCTACTAACTATGGCTACACCTTC
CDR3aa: CASSPPAGQGPTNYGYTF

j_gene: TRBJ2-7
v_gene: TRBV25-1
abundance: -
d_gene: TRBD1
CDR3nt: TGTGCCAGCTCCGGGACAGGGGGCCTTACCTACGAGCAGTACTTC
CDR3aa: CASSGTGGLTYEQYF

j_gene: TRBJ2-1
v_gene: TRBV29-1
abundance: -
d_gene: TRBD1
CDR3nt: TGCAGCGTTAGAACAGGGGGCGCTGGGAATGAGCAGTTCTTC
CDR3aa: CSVRTGGAGNEQFF

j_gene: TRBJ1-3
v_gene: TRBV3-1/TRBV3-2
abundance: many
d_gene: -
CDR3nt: TGTGCCAGCAGCCTACAGGGATCTGGAAACACCATATATTTT
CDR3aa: CASSLQGSGNTIYF

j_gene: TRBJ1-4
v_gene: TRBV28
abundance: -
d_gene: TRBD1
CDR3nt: TGTGCCAGCAGTCAAACCGGGACAGCTAATGAAAAACTGTTTTTT
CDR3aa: CASSQTGTANEKLFF

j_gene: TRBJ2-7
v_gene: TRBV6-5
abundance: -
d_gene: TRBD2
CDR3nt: TGTGCCAGCAGGGGGACTAGTCAGTACGAGCAGTACTTC
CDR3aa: CASRGTSQYEQYF

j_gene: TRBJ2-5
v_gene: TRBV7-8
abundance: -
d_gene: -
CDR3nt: TGTGCCAGCAGCCAGGGGGGGGCCAGGCTTGTGGAGGAGACCCAGTACTTC
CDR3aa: CASSQGGARLVEETQYF

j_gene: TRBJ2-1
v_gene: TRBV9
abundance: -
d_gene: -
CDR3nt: TGTGCCAGCAGCGTAGGGGCTCGGGTTACAATGCGGGACAATGAGCAGTTCTTC
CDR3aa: CASSVGARVTMRDNEQFF

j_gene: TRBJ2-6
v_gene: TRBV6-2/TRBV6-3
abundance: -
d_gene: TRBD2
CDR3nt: TGTGCCAGCAGTTCGTCCGGGACTAGCGGGAGTGGCGGGGCCAACGTCCTGACTTTC
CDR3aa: CASSSSGTSGSGGANVLTF

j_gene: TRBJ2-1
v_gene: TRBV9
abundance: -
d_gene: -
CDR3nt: TGTGCCAGCAGCAGGGAGGGGGCTGCCTACAATGAGCAGTTCTTC
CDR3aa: CASSREGAAYNEQFF